A selection of T cell receptor beta chains follows, all from one sample in a study of cytomegalovirus exposure and HLA in healthy donors. Sequenced by immunoSEQ multiplex PCR; TCRdb stores in-frame clones only, minus some. Of more than 90,000 clones in the sample, around 86% are singletons; the top ten hold less than 5%. The source material was PBMCs. The source of these receptors is a woman in her seventies in good health and CMV-seropositive. The CDR3 runs from the conserved cysteine through the conserved F or W. D genes are given only for firm matches. Clone size is stated in some rows and not others, as once, few, many or a class when expanded.

D	size	J	V	DNA	CDR3
TRBD1	NA	TRBJ2-7	TRBV15	TGTGCCACCAGCCCCCAGGGGGACAGGGGTGCCTACGAGCAGTACTTC	CATSPQGDRGAYEQYF
TRBD1	NA	TRBJ2-7	TRBV29-1	TGCAGCGTCGGACAGGTTTCCTACGAGCAGTACTTC	CSVGQVSYEQYF
TRBD1	NA	TRBJ2-2	TRBV18	TGTGCCAGCTCACCCGGGACAGCCACCGGGGAGCTGTTTTTT	CASSPGTATGELFF
TRBD1	NA	TRBJ2-7	TRBV5-1	TGCGCCAGCAGCTCCACGACAGGGCACTCCTACGAGCAGTACTTC	CASSSTTGHSYEQYF
TRBD2	NA	TRBJ2-7	TRBV28	TGTGCCAGCAGTTCGGGAGGGGAGCACGAGCAGTACTTC	CASSSGGEHEQYF
TRBD2	NA	TRBJ2-1	TRBV9	TGTGCCAGCGGGGGGGAGGGGGAGCAGTTCTTC	CASGGEGEQFF
NA	NA	TRBJ1-4	TRBV18	TGTGCCAGCTCCCCCATGACAGTTACAACTAATGAAAAACTGTTTTTT	CASSPMTVTTNEKLFF
NA	NA	TRBJ1-2	TRBV28	TGTGCCAGCAGCGTAACTCAGGGTCCCTATGGCTACACCTTC	CASSVTQGPYGYTF
NA	NA	TRBJ1-6	TRBV7-2	TGTGCCAGCAGTCCGGGGGGGCGGGGGCTTAGTAATTCACCCCTCCACTTT	CASSPGGRGLSNSPLHF
NA	once	TRBJ1-2	TRBV30	TGTGCCTGGAGTGTAATCAGCTATGGCTACACCTTC	CAWSVISYGYTF
NA	NA	TRBJ2-6	TRBV7-2	TGTGCCAGCAGCCCAGGAGGGAAATCTGGGGCCAACGTCCTGACTTTC	CASSPGGKSGANVLTF
TRBD1	NA	TRBJ2-7	TRBV23-1	TGCGCCAGCAGTCAATCGAACAGGGGGCAAGGAGTCCTTTGTGAGCAGTACTTC	CASSQSNRGQGVLCEQYF
TRBD2	NA	TRBJ2-7	TRBV2	TGTGCCAGCCGGGCGGGGGAGGACTCCTACGAGCAGTACTTC	CASRAGEDSYEQYF
NA	NA	TRBJ2-3	TRBV11-2	TGTGCCAGCAGCCTTTTTAGCAGGGTCCCAGATACGCAGTATTTT	CASSLFSRVPDTQYF
TRBD1	few	TRBJ1-3	TRBV5-1	TGCGCCAGCAGCTTGACAGGGGGCACTGGAAACACCATATATTTT	CASSLTGGTGNTIYF
TRBD2	NA	TRBJ2-2	TRBV10-3	TGTGCCATCAGGGGGGAGGGGACCGGGGAGCTGTTTTTT	CAIRGEGTGELFF
TRBD1	NA	TRBJ2-1	TRBV7-3	TGTGCCAGCAGCAAGACAGGGGGCAACAATGAGCAGTTCTTC	CASSKTGGNNEQFF
TRBD2	NA	TRBJ2-2	TRBV29-1	TGCAGCGTCCGGGGACTAGCGGGATTGGACACCGGGGAGCTGTTTTTT	CSVRGLAGLDTGELFF
TRBD2	once	TRBJ2-7	TRBV15	TGTGCCACCAGGGGGGGGGTAAGTGGGTACAACTTCGAGCAGTACTTC	CATRGGVSGYNFEQYF
TRBD1	NA	TRBJ1-1	TRBV6-1	TGTGCCAGCAGAAGGACAGGGGGCACTGAAGCTTTCTTT	CASRRTGGTEAFF
NA	NA	TRBJ1-2	TRBV7-2	TGTGCCAGCAGCTTAAAGACAGGCCTCCGACCCTCTTATGGCTACACCTTC	CASSLKTGLRPSYGYTF
TRBD1	NA	TRBJ1-1	TRBV29-1	TGCAGCGTTGATGGCCCGACAGGGTCGAACACTGAAGCTTTCTTT	CSVDGPTGSNTEAFF
TRBD1	few	TRBJ2-1	TRBV5-4	TGTGCCAGCAGCCTAGGACAGGGGATAAGGAATGAGCAGTTCTTC	CASSLGQGIRNEQFF
TRBD2	NA	TRBJ2-3	TRBV5-1	TGCGCCAGCAGCCGCGGGACTAGCGCCACAGATACGCAGTATTTT	CASSRGTSATDTQYF
TRBD1	once	TRBJ1-2	TRBV5-1	TGCGCCAGCAGCCCCTCCCCTAGACAGGGCTATGGCTACACCTTC	CASSPSPRQGYGYTF